Detailed here is one T cell receptor (beta chain). Its antigen is as yet unknown. The whole isolated RNA underwent reverse transcription, so sequencing captured expressed TCRB transcripts. Average read counts of stem cell-like memory T cell samples were around 950,000. The table came from immunoSEQ multiplex PCR; TCRdb's copy has only in-frame clones and leaves some out. This table has tens of thousands of clones, under 75% appearing once. The data derive from a study of beta chain features in type 1 diabetes. Study-wide findings and caveats: PCR might favor shorter templates, equally in patients and controls. When Type 1 diabetes patients were examined, their TCRB CDR3s proved moderately but significantly shorter in all four CD4+ subsets. Here, the possible influence of HLA type (on TCRB rearrangement) remained unresolved.

The specimen sequenced was stem cell memory CD4+ T cells from blood. This sequence originates from a woman aged 25 to 39 with type 1 diabetes.

CDR3 protein: CASSLGREVYEQYF. In nucleotides, the CDR3 is TGTGCCAGCAGTTTAGGGCGGGAGGTCTACGAGCAGTACTTC. The V gene is TRBV27, the J gene TRBJ2-7; 8 bases align to TRBD2. V dropped 2 bases and J dropped 3; count of bases not matched to a gene: 3. CDR3 length: 14 residues. The germline gives CDR1 MNHEY, CDR2 SMNVEV (reference sequence).